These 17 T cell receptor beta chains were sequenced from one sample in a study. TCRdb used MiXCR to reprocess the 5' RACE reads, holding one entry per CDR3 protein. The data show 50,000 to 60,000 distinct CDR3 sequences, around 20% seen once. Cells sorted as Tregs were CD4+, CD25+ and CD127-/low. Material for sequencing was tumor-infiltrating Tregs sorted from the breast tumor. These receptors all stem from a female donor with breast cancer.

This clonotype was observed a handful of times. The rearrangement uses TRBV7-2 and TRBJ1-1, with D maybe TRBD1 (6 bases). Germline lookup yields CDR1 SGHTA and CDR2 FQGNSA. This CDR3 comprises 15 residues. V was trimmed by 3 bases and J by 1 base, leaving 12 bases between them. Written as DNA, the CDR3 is TGTGCCAGCAGCTTTTCCGGGGGCTGGAACACTGAAGCTTTCTTT. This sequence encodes CASSFSGGWNTEAFF.

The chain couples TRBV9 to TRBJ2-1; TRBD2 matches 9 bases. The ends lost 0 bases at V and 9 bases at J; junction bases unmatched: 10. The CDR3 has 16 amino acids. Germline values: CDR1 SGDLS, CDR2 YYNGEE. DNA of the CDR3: TGTGCCAGCAGCGTAGGGGGGAGCGGGAGGACGGTTGAGCAGTTCTTC. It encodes CASSVGGSGRTVEQFF. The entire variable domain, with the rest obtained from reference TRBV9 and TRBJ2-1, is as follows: DSGVTQTPKHLITATGQRVTLRCSPRSGDLSVYWYQQSLDQGLQFLIQYYNGEERAKGNILERFSAQQFPDLHSELNLSSLELGDSALYFCASSVGGSGRTVEQFFGPGTRLTVL.

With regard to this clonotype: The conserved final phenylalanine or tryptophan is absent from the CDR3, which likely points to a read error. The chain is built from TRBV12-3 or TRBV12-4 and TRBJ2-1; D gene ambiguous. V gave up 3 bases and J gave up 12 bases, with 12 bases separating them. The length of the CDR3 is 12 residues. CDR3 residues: CASSLLRSGQFV. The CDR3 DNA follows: TGTGCCAGCAGTTTGTTACGTTCGGGGCAGTTCGTC.

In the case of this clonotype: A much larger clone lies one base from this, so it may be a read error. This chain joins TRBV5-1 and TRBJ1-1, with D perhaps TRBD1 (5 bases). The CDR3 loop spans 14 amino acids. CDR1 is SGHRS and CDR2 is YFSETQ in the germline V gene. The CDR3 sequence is CASSSSPRAGEALF. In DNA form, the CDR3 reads TGCGCCAGCAGCTCCTCTCCCAGGGCGGGGGAAGCTCTCTTT.

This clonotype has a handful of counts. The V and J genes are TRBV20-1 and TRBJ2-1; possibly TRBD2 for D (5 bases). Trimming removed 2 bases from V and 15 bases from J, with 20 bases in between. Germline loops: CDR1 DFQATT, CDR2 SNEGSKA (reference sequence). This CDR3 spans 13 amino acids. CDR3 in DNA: TGCAGTGCTAGACCCCCGACTAAGGGATTGTCGTTCTTC. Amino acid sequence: CSARPPTKGLSFF.

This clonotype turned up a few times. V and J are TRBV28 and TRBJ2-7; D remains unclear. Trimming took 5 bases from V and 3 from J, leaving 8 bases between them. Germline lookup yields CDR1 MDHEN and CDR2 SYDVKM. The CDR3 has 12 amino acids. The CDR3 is CASSPTNYEQYF. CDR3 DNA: TGTGCCAGCAGTCCCACTAACTACGAGCAGTACTTC.

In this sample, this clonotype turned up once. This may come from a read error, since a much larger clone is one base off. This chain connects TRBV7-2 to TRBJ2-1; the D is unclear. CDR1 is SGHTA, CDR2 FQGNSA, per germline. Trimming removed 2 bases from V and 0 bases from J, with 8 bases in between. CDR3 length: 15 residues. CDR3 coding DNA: TGTGCCAGCAGCTTAAGGGCCGCCTCCTACAATGAGCAGTTCTTC. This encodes CASSLRAASYNEQFF.

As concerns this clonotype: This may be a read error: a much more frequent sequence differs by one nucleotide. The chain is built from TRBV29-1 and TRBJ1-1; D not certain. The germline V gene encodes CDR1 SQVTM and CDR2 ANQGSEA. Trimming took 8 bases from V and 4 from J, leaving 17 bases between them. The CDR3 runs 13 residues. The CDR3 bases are TGCAGCTCTTGGGAGGGCATGAGCACTGAAGCTTTCTTT. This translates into CSSWEGMSTEAFF. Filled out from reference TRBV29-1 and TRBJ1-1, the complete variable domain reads SAVISQKPSRDICQRGTSLTIQCQVDSQVTMMFWYRQQPGQSLTLIATANQGSEATYESGFVIDKFPISRPNLTFSTLTVSNMSPEDSSIYLCSSWEGMSTEAFFGQGTRLTVV.

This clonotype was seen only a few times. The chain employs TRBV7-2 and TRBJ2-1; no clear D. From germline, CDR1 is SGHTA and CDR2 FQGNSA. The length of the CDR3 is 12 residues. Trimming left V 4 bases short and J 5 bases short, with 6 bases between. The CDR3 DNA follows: TGTGCCAGCAGCTACACAGACAATGAGCAGTTCTTC. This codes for CASSYTDNEQFF.

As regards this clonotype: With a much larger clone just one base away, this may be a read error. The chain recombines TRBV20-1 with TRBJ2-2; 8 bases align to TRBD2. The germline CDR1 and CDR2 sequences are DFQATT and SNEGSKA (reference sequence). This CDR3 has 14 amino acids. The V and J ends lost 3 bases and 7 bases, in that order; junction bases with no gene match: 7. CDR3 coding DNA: TGCAGTGCTAGGGGACTAGGGATGGTCGGGGAGCTGTTTTTT. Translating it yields CSARGLGMVGELFF.

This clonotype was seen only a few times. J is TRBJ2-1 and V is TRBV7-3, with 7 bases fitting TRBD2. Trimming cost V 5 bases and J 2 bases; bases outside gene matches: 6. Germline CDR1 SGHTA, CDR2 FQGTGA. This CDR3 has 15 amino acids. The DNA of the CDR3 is TGTGCCAGCAGCCAAAGCGGGGTCGCCTACAATGAGCAGTTCTTC. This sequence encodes CASSQSGVAYNEQFF.

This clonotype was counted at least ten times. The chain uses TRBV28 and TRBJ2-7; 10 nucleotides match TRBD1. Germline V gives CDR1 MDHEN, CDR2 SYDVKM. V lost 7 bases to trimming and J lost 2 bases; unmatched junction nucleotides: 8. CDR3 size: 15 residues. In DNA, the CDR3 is TGTGCCAGCACAAGACCGGGACAGGGGACCTACGAGCAGTACTTC. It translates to CASTRPGQGTYEQYF.

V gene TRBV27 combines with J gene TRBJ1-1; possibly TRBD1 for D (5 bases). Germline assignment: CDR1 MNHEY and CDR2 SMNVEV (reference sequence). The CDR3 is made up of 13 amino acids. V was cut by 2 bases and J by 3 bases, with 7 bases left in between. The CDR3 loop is CASSLDRYTEAFF. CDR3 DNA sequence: TGTGCCAGCAGTTTAGACAGATACACTGAAGCTTTCTTT.

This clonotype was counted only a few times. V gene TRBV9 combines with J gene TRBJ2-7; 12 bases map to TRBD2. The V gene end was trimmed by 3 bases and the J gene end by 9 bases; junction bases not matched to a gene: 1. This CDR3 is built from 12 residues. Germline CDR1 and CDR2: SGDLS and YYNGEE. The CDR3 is CASSATSGGQYF. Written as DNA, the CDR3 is TGTGCCAGCAGCGCGACTAGCGGGGGGCAGTACTTC.

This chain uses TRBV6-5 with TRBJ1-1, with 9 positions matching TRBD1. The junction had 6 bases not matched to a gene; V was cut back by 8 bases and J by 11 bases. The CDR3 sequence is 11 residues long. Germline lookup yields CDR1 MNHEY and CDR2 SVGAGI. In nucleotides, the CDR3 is TGTGCCAGCCAAGGACAGGGGAAGGCTTTCTTT. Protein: CASQGQGKAFF.

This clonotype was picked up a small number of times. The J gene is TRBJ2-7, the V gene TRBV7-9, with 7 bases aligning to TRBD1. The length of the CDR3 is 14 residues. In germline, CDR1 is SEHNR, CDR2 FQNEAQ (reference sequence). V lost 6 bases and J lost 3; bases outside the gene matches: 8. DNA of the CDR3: TGTGCCAGCAGAAACAGGGGCCCGGACTACGAGCAGTACTTC. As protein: CASRNRGPDYEQYF.

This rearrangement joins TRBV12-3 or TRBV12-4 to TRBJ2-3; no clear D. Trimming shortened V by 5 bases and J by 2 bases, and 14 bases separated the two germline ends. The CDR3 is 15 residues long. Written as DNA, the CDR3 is TGTGCCAGCAGTGATGCTAGGTCTCTCACAGATACGCAGTATTTT. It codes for CASSDARSLTDTQYF.